This TCR beta chain derives from a study of cytomegalovirus exposure and HLA in healthy donors. Study-wide results and limits: Rarity characterized most TCR sequences, yet some public TCRs appeared in many donors. CMV serostatus stood as the only immune exposure information on hand. Cytomegalovirus status, reportedly, was diagnosed with high specificity and sensitivity by the classifier.

This clone has a handful of counts. Its antigen is not known. A multiplex PCR was run with 60 Vbeta primers and 13 Jbeta primers. The assay was immunoSEQ multiplex PCR, and TCRdb's table has in-frame clones only and misses some. The sample yields about 170,000 clones, approximately 79% seen once. With 4 bases removed from V and 7 bases from J, the gap between germline ends came to 14 bases. This CDR3 contains 14 residues. Germline V gene data show CDR1 as MNHNY and CDR2 as SVGAGI (reference sequence). Material: PBMCs. This clonotype originated in a woman aged 45 to 65 in good health and CMV-seropositive. The chain carries TRBV6-6 and TRBJ2-4, with D possibly TRBD1 on 6 matching bases. The CDR3 spells CASSSNRAGNIQYF. In nucleotides, the CDR3 is TGTGCCAGCAGTTCCAACAGGGCTGGGAACATTCAGTACTTC.